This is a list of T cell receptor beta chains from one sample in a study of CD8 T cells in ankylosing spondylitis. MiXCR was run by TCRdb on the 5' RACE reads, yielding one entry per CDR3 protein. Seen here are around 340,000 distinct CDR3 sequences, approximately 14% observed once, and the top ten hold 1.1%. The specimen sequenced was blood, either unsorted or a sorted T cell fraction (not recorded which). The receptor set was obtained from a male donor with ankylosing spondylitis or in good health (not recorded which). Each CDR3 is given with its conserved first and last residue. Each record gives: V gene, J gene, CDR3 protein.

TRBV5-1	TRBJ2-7	CASSLDSGTSLYEQYF
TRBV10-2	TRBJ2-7	CASSDWVPYEQYF
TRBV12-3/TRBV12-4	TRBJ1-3	CASRPDGNSGNTIYF
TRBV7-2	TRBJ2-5	CASSLWEKETQYF
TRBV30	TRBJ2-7	CAWAGPSYEQYF
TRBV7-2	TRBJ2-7	CASSPRDRVSYEQYF
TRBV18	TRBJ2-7	CASSRGTGSPYEQYF
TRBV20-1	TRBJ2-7	CSAGPTGPSYEQYF
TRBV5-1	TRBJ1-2	CASSFRGGTGYTF
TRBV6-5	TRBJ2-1	CASSYSGLAGVHNEQFF
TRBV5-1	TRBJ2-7	CASSYSRDYEQYF
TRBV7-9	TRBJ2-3	CASQAVDTQYF
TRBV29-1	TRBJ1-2	CSVESGQGAFGYTF
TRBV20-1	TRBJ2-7	CSASATFDRGTNEQYF
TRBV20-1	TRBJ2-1	CSANQPGQGYNEQFF
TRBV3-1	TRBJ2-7	CASSLTRGSYEQYF
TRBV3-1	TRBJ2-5	CASSQEQRSLQETQYF
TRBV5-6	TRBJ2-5	CASSLADWNQETQYF
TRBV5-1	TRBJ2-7	CASSFRSWGEGSYEQYF
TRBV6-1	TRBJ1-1	CASSEVGTLAFF
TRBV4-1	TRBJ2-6	CASRQGVGRGGSGANVLTF
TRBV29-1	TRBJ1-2	CSVEASGALYGYTF
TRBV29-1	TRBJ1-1	CSTKQGVGTEAFF
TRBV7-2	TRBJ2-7	CASSLGRNPTYEQYF
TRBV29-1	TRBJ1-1	CSVSEALRLNTEAFF